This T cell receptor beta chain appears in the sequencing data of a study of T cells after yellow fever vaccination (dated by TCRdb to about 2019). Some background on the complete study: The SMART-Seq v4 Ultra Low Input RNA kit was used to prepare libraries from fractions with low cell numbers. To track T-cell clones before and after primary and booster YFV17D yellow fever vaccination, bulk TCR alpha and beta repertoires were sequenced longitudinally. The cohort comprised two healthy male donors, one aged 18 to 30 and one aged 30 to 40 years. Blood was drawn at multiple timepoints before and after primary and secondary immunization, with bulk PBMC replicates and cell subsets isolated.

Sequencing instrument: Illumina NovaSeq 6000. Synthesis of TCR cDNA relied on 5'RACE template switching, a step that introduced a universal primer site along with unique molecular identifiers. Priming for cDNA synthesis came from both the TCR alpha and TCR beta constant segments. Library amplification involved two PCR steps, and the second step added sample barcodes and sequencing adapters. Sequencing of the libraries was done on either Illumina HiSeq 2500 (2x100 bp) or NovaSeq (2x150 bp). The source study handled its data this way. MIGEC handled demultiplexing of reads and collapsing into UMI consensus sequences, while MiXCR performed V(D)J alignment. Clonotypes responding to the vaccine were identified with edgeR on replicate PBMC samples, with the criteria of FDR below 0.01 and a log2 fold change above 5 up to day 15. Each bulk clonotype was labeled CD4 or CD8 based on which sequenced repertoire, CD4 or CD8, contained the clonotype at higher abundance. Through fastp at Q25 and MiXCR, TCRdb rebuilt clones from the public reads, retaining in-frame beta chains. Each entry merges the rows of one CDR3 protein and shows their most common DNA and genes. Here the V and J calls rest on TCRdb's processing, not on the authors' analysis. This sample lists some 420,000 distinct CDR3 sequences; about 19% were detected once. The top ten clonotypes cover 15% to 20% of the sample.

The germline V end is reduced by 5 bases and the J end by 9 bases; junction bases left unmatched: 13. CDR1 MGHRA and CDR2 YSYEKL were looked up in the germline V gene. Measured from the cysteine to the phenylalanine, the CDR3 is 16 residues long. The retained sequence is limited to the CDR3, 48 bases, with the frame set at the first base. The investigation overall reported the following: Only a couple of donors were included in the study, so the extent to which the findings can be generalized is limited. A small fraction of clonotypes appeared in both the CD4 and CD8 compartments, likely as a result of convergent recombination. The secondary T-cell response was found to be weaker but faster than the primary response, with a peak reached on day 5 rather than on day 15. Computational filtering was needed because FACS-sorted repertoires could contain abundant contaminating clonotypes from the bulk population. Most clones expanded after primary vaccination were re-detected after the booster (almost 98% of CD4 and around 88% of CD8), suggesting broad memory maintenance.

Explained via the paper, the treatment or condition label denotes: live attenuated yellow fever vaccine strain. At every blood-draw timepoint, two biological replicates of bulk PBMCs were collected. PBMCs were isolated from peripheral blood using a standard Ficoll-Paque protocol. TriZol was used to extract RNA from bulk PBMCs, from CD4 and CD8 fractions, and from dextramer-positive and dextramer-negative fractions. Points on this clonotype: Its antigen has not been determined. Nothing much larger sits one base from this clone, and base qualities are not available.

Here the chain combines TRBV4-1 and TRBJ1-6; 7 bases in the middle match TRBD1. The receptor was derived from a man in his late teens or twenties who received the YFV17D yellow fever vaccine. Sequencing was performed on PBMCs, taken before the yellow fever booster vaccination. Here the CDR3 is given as CASSEHRGVSGSPLHF. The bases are TGCGCCAGCAGCGAGCACAGGGGAGTAAGCGGTTCACCCCTCCACTTT.